Following are 25 T cell receptor beta chains from one sample sequenced in a study of CD8+CD57+ T cells in acquired aplastic anemia. Genomic DNA constituted the template upon which TCR beta VDJ and CDR3 profiling was performed. MiXCR, applied by TCRdb to the reads, yields one record per CDR3 protein. Among 200,000 to 250,000 distinct CDR3 sequences listed, 30% to 40% were seen once. The sample taken for sequencing was sorted CD4+, CD8+, or CD8+CD57+ T cells (not recorded which) from PBMCs. The receptors were gathered from a human donor in good health, serving as a control.

This clonotype was counted at least ten times. The CDR3 protein is CASSRSGASPYEQYF. For the CDR3, the DNA is TGTGCCAGTAGTAGATCAGGGGCTTCCCCCTACGAGCAGTACTTC. The chain joins TRBV19 to TRBJ2-7; possibly TRBD1 for D (6 bases). The CDR3 spans 15 residues. V was cut by 4 bases and J by 2 bases, with 15 bases left in between. Per the germline V gene, CDR1 is LNHDA and CDR2 is SQIVND (reference sequence).

This clonotype was detected many times. The gene calls are TRBV20-1 and TRBJ2-1; 10 bases agree with TRBD2. Germline V gene data show CDR1 as DFQATT and CDR2 as SNEGSKA (reference sequence). The ends lost 5 bases at V and 0 bases at J; junction bases unmatched: 4. The CDR3 loop spans 15 amino acids. Written as DNA, the CDR3 is TGCAGTGCTGTGAGCGGGGGGGCCTCCTACAATGAGCAGTTCTTC. This encodes CSAVSGGASYNEQFF.

The V gene is TRBV5-1, the J gene TRBJ2-1; 7 bases align to TRBD2. Trimming at V came to 4 bases and at J to 8 bases, leaving 6 bases not matched to a gene. The length of the CDR3 is 13 residues. The germline gives CDR1 SGHRS, CDR2 YFSETQ. The CDR3 DNA reads TGCGCCAGCAGCAAAGGACTAGGGGATGAGCAGTTCTTC. Translated, it gives CASSKGLGDEQFF.

This clonotype was seen repeatedly, ten times or more. The V gene is TRBV2, the J gene TRBJ2-3; D unclear. This CDR3 has 15 residues. Trimming stripped 4 bases from V and 2 bases from J, with 13 bases between. CDR1 SNHLY and CDR2 FYNNEI come from the germline V gene. As DNA, the CDR3 is TGTGCCAGCAGTGTCGCCCAATTTTACACAGATACGCAGTATTTT. It specifies CASSVAQFYTDTQYF.

In the case of this clonotype: Relative to the germline gene, one junction end is altered; a read error may explain this. V usage is TRBV5-4 and J usage is TRBJ2-1, with TRBD2 identical over 8 bases. This CDR3 spans 14 amino acids. Germline assignment: CDR1 SGHNT and CDR2 YYREEE (reference sequence). The CDR3 loop is CASSWTSSYTEQFF. In DNA, the CDR3 is TGTGCCAGCAGCTGGACTAGCTCCTACACTGAGCAGTTCTTC. The variable domain in full, completed from reference TRBV5-4 and TRBJ2-1, reads ETGVTQSPTHLIKTRGQQVTLRCSSQSGHNTVSWYQQALGQGPQFIFQYYREEENGRGNFPPRFSGLQFPNYSSELNVNALELDDSALYLCASSWTSSYTEQFFGPGTRLTVL.

The V and J genes are TRBV4-1 and TRBJ2-3, with a tentative D call TRBD2 (5 bases). Trimming took 8 bases from V and 4 from J, leaving 13 bases between them. The length of the CDR3 is 13 residues. Per germline, CDR1 MGHRA and CDR2 YSYEKL. CDR3 in DNA: TGCGCCAGCGCGGGTATTAGTTCAGATACGCAGTATTTT. This gives the protein CASAGISSDTQYF.

This chain connects TRBV2 to TRBJ1-1; tentatively, D is TRBD1 (5 bases). The germline V gene encodes CDR1 SNHLY and CDR2 FYNNEI. The CDR3 loop spans 14 amino acids. V was clipped by 8 bases and J by 1 base, with 14 bases between them. The CDR3 DNA reads TGTGCCAGCTGTAAAGACAGACCGAACACTGAAGCTTTCTTT. Protein sequence: CASCKDRPNTEAFF.

The chain combines TRBV4-1 with TRBJ2-6; possibly TRBD1 for D (6 bases). CDR3 size: 16 residues. Per germline, CDR1 MGHRA and CDR2 YSYEKL. V was clipped by 4 bases and J by 0 bases, with 10 bases between them. The CDR3, as DNA: TGCGCCAGCAGCCGTTGGACAGCCTCTGGGGCCAACGTCCTGACTTTC. Its protein is CASSRWTASGANVLTF.

This clonotype was counted ten times or more. The DNA for the CDR3 is TGTGCCAGCAGCTCACCGCGGGGGAGCACAGATACGCAGTATTTT. It codes for CASSSPRGSTDTQYF. V usage is TRBV5-8 and J usage is TRBJ2-3; 7 nucleotides match TRBD2. The germline CDR1 and CDR2 sequences are SGHTS and YDEGEE. This CDR3 spans 15 amino acids. V trimming: 3 bases; J trimming: 0 bases; junction bases outside the gene matches: 4.

The rearrangement joins TRBV7-8 to TRBJ1-1, with D possibly matching TRBD1 (5 bases). This CDR3 comprises 13 residues. Per the germline V gene, CDR1 is SGHVS and CDR2 is FQNEAQ. V shed 1 base and J shed 5 bases, with 8 bases lying between them. The CDR3 sequence: CASSLVGVTEAFF. The CDR3 DNA reads TGTGCCAGCAGCTTAGTGGGGGTTACTGAAGCTTTCTTT.

The CDR3 bases are TGTGCTAGTGGGGGACAGGGGATGAATGAAAAACTGTTTTTT. Translated, it gives CASGGQGMNEKLFF. The rearrangement joins TRBV12-5 to TRBJ1-4; 10 positions agree with TRBD1. Looked up from germline, CDR1 is LGHNT and CDR2 is FRNRAP. J lost 5 bases, V lost 6 bases, and 3 bases had no gene match. The length of the CDR3 is 14 residues.

Concerning this clonotype: With a much larger clone just one base away, this may be a read error. A read error is likely, as this CDR3 ends without the conserved phenylalanine or tryptophan. The gene calls are TRBV19 and TRBJ1-3; D is unclear. The CDR3 is 15 amino acids. Germline V gene sequence: CDR1 LNHDA, CDR2 SQIVND (reference sequence). V gave up 7 bases and J gave up 0 bases, with 13 bases separating them. The CDR3 nucleotides read TGTGCCAGTAAGTTTTCGGAACTCTCTGGAAACACCATATATTCT. It yields the protein CASKFSELSGNTIYS.

The genes are TRBV3-1 and TRBJ2-7; TRBD2 matches at 13 bases. Looked up from germline, CDR1 is LGHDT and CDR2 is YNNKEL (reference sequence). J lost 2 bases, V lost 4 bases, and 14 bases had no gene match. The CDR3 runs to 19 residues. The CDR3 DNA sequence: TGTGCCAGCAGCCGCCGACTAGCGGGGGGCTCCCTTCCTCCCTACGAGCAGTACTTC. Its translation is CASSRRLAGGSLPPYEQYF.

The genes are TRBV25-1 and TRBJ1-3, with no clear D. The CDR3 contains 16 residues. The V gene's germline CDR1 is MGHDK and CDR2 SYGVNS. V was cut by 4 bases and J by 0 bases, with 13 bases left in between. Written as DNA, the CDR3 is TGTGCCAGCAGTGGACTCTTGCAACCCTCTGGAAACACCATATATTTT. Translating gives CASSGLLQPSGNTIYF.

In the case of this clonotype: This may arise from a read error, as a much more abundant clone is one base away. The rearrangement uses TRBV5-1 and TRBJ1-2; no clear D gene. Looked up from germline, CDR1 is SGHRS and CDR2 is YFSETQ. CDR3 length: 14 amino acids. The CDR3 sequence is CAGSLENSELGYTF. In DNA, the CDR3 is TGCGCCGGCAGCTTGGAGAACAGTGAGCTTGGCTACACCTTC.

The chain couples TRBV6-1 to TRBJ1-4, with 9 bases matching TRBD1. The CDR3 runs 16 residues. V was clipped by 0 bases and J by 5 bases; unmatched bases: 4. CDR1 and CDR2 (germline): MNHNS, SASEGT. CDR3 coding DNA: TGTGCCAGCAGTGAAGCGCAGGGACAGGGAAATGAAAAACTGTTTTTT. This encodes CASSEAQGQGNEKLFF.

At least ten counts were recorded for this clonotype. This chain joins TRBV2 and TRBJ2-5; 11 bases map to TRBD1. The CDR3 runs 13 residues. V was clipped by 9 bases and J by 4 bases; unmatched bases: 4. Looked up from germline, CDR1 is SNHLY and CDR2 is FYNNEI. The CDR3 region is CASSGTGGETQYF. In nucleotides, the CDR3 is TGTGCCAGTTCCGGGACAGGGGGAGAGACCCAGTACTTC.

This clonotype was counted at least ten times. The rearrangement uses TRBV19 and TRBJ2-6; 8 bases line up with TRBD1. Germline V lookup: CDR1 LNHDA, CDR2 SQIVND (reference sequence). The CDR3 sequence is 17 residues long. Unmatched junction bases numbered 7, after V lost 4 bases and J lost 2 bases. CDR3: CASSSWTGQAGANVLTF. The CDR3 DNA is TGTGCCAGTAGTAGCTGGACAGGGCAGGCTGGGGCCAACGTCCTGACTTTC.

This clonotype was observed at least ten times. The chain recombines TRBV20-1 with TRBJ2-2; 8 bases are a match to TRBD1. J lost 2 bases, V lost 7 bases, and 3 bases had no gene match. This CDR3 has 13 residues. The V gene's germline CDR1 is DFQATT and CDR2 SNEGSKA (reference sequence). CDR3 coding DNA: TGCAGTGTAGGACAGGGAAACACCGGGGAGCTGTTTTTT. Translating it yields CSVGQGNTGELFF.

This chain links TRBV4-1 with TRBJ1-1; TRBD1 is a possible D gene (5 bases). CDR1 and CDR2 (germline): MGHRA, YSYEKL. With 2 bases removed from V and 4 bases from J, the gap between germline ends came to 14 bases. This CDR3 has 15 amino acids. CDR3 amino acids: CASSQNQHGTTEAFF. The CDR3 DNA is TGCGCCAGCAGCCAAAACCAGCACGGGACCACTGAAGCTTTCTTT.

This clonotype was seen more than once but under ten times. This sequence joins TRBV5-1 and TRBJ2-2; D unresolved. Trimming shortened V by 0 bases and J by 6 bases, and 9 bases separated the two germline ends. The CDR3 has 14 amino acids. Germline-derived CDR1 and CDR2 are SGHRS and YFSETQ. The CDR3 here is CASSLDGLSGELFF. In DNA form, the CDR3 reads TGCGCCAGCAGCTTGGATGGGCTCTCCGGGGAGCTGTTTTTT. Drawing the rest from reference TRBV5-1 and TRBJ2-2, the complete variable domain is KAGVTQTPRYLIKTRGQQVTLSCSPISGHRSVSWYQQTPGQGLQFLFEYFSETQRNKGNFPGRFSGRQFSNSRSEMNVSTLELGDSALYLCASSLDGLSGELFFGEGSRLTVL.

This clonotype has at least ten counts. V usage is TRBV19 and J usage is TRBJ1-2; D uncertain. Trimming left V 6 bases short and J 3 bases short, with 14 bases between. CDR3 size: 14 residues. Germline values: CDR1 LNHDA, CDR2 SQIVND (reference sequence). The CDR3 DNA follows: TGTGCCAGTAGCAAAACCTCAAGGGACTATGGCTACACCTTC. Its translation is CASSKTSRDYGYTF.

The chain links TRBV10-3 to TRBJ1-5; maybe TRBD1 (5 bases). This CDR3 is built from 16 residues. V lost 10 bases and J 0 bases, leaving 19 bases between the germline ends. Looked up from germline, CDR1 is ENHRY and CDR2 is SYGVKD. The CDR3 DNA is TGTGCCAGCAGACCTCCGGGACCATATAGCAATCAGCCCCAGCATTTT. Translating it yields CASRPPGPYSNQPQHF.

This clonotype was detected many times. The gene calls are TRBV5-1 and TRBJ2-3, with D tentatively TRBD2 (5 bases). This CDR3 is 14 amino acids long. Trimming removed 1 base at V and 4 bases at J, with 10 bases between. Per germline, CDR1 SGHRS and CDR2 YFSETQ. Here the CDR3 reads CASSLIDSADTQYF. In DNA form, the CDR3 reads TGCGCCAGCAGCTTGATTGATAGCGCAGATACGCAGTATTTT. Based on the CDR3 plus reference TRBV5-1 and TRBJ2-3, the full variable domain is KAGVTQTPRYLIKTRGQQVTLSCSPISGHRSVSWYQQTPGQGLQFLFEYFSETQRNKGNFPGRFSGRQFSNSRSEMNVSTLELGDSALYLCASSLIDSADTQYFGPGTRLTVL.

V and J are TRBV10-2 and TRBJ2-3; TRBD2 agrees at 9 bases. The CDR3 spans 16 residues. V was clipped by 3 bases and J by 2 bases; unmatched bases: 6. The germline V gene has CDR1 WSHSY and CDR2 SAAADI. The CDR3 here is CASSDRAGGNTDTQYF. The CDR3 DNA reads as TGCGCCAGCAGTGATCGGGCGGGGGGGAACACAGATACGCAGTATTTT.